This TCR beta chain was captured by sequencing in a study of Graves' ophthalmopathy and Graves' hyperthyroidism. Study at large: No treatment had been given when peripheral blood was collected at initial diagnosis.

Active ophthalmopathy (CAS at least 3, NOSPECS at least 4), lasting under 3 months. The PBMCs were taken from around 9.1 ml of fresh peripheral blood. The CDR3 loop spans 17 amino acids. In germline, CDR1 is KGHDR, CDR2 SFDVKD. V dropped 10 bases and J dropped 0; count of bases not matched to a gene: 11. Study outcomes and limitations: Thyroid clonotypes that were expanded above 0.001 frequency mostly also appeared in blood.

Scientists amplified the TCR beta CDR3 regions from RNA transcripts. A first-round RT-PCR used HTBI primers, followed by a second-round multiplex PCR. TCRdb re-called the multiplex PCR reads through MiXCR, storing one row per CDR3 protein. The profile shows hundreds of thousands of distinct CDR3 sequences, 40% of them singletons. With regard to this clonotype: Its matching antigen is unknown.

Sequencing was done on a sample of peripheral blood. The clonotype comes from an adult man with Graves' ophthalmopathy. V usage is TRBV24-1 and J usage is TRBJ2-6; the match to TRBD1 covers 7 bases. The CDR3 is CATGSTGPSSGANVLTF. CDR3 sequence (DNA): TGTGCCACGGGATCGACAGGGCCCAGCTCTGGGGCCAACGTCCTGACTTTC.